Below, one TCR beta chain is given with its context. The antigen remains undetermined. Via CD45RO/CCR7/CD25/CD127/CD95/CD27, cells of the CD4+ naive, central memory, regulatory and stem cell-like memory subsets were sorted. This CDR3 spans 14 amino acids. V gave up 4 bases and J gave up 1 base, with 13 bases separating them. From germline, CDR1 is SQVTM and CDR2 ANQGSEA. The data originate from a study of beta chain features in type 1 diabetes. General study points: Patients' naive, central memory and regulatory TCRB repertoires appeared more alike than those of healthy donors. Type 1 diabetes patients had TCRB CDR3s that were shorter (moderately but significantly so) in all four CD4+ subsets.

cDNA synthesis used the whole RNA isolate, giving expressed TCRB sequences. Profiled with immunoSEQ multiplex PCR; TCRdb holds only in-frame clones, not every one. The data contain around 300,000 clones, 11% to 15% of them seen just once; the ten biggest clones take up under 8.5%. V and J are TRBV29-1 and TRBJ1-1, with D possibly matching TRBD1 (6 bases). The receptor was isolated from a man younger than 45 in good health. The sequencing input was central memory CD4+ T cells from blood. CDR3 sequence: CSVGTGAKNTEAFF. CDR3 DNA sequence: TGCAGCGTTGGAACGGGGGCCAAGAACACTGAAGCTTTCTTT.